Sequencing of this T cell receptor (beta chain) was carried out in a study of blood T cells in healthy people across ages. Study findings and constraints: The fall in TCR beta diversity per million T cells was roughly linear with age.

The CDR3 loop spans 14 amino acids. Trimming pared 5 bases from V and 4 bases from J, leaving 12 bases between. It was with a sample-barcoded 5' primer and a J-beta primer mix that a second PCR of roughly 7 to 12 cycles was run. Each CDR3 protein gets one entry after TCRdb re-called the 5' RACE reads with MiXCR. The table records approximately 880,000 distinct CDR3 sequences, 40% to 60% of them present only once. Worth noting for this clonotype: Its antigen is not identified.

They isolated at least 6.5 million PBMCs from each sample. This rearrangement joins TRBV12-3 or TRBV12-4 to TRBJ2-1; D is uncertain. Sequencing input: blood. This TCR came from a man aged 25 to 45 in good health. The CDR3 region is CASSPRGQYNEQFF. The CDR3 nucleotides read TGTGCCAGCAGTCCTAGAGGCCAGTACAATGAGCAGTTCTTC.